The present T cell receptor beta chain was sequenced within a study of cytomegalovirus exposure and HLA in healthy donors. Study-level background: Early released data comprised 75 million to 100 million unique TCRs from HLA-typed donors. Study outcomes and limitations: For TCR beta chains, V- and J-gene trimming was later linked to a missense DCLRE1C variant.

The CDR3 sequence is 14 residues long. In germline, CDR1 is MNHNS, CDR2 SASEGT. Trimming removed 7 bases from V and 5 bases from J; junction bases left unmatched: 8. With regard to this clone: Its matching antigen is unknown.

Primers: 60 Vbeta forward and 13 Jbeta reverse. The protocol was immunoSEQ multiplex PCR, while the TCRdb copy is restricted to in-frame clones and leaves out a portion. This sample contains about 170,000 clones. The sequenced sample was PBMCs. The clonotype was recovered from a young woman in good health and CMV-seropositive. The rearrangement joins TRBV6-1 to TRBJ2-5, with TRBD2 matching 9 bases. CDR3 in amino acids: CASTGGLAWETQYF. CDR3 DNA sequence: TGTGCCAGCACCGGAGGACTAGCGTGGGAGACCCAGTACTTC.